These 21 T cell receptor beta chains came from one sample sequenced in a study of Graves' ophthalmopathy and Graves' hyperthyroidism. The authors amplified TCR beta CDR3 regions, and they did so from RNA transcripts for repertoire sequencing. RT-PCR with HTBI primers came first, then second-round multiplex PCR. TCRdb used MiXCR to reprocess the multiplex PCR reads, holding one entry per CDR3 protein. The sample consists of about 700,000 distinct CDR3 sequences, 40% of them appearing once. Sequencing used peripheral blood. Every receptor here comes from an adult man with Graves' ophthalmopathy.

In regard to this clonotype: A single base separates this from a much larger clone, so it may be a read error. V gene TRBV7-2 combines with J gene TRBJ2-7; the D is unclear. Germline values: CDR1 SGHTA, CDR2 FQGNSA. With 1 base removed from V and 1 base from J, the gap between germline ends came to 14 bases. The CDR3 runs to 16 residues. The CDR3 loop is CASSLVGLDGSYEQYF. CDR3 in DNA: TGTGCCAGCAGCTTAGTGGGTCTGGACGGATCCTACGAGCAGTACTTC.

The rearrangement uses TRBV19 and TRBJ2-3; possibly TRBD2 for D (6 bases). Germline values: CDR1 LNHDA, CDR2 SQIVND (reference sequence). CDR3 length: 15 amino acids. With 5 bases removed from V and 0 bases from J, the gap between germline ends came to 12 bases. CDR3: CASSEKGTSTDTQYF. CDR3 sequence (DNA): TGTGCCAGTAGTGAGAAGGGGACTAGCACAGATACGCAGTATTTT.

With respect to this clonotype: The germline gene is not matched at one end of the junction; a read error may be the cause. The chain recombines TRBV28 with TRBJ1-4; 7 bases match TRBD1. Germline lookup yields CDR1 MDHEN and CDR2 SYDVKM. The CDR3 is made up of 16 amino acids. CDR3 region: CAISEQPRQGREKLFF. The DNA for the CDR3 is TGTGCCATCAGTGAGCAGCCGAGACAGGGACGAGAAAAACTGTTTTTT.

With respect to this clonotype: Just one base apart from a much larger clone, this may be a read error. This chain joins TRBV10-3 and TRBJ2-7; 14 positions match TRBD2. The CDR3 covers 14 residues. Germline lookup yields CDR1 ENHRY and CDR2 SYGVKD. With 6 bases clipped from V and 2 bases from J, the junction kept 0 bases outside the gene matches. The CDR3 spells CAIRGLAGAYEQYF. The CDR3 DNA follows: TGTGCCATCAGGGGACTAGCGGGAGCCTACGAGCAGTACTTC.

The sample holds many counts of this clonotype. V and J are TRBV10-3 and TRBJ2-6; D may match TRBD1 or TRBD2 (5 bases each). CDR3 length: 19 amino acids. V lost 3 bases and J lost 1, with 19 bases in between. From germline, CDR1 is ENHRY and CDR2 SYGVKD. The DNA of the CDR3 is TGTGCCATCAGTGAAAAGGGACGAGGGCCCGAATCTGGGGCCAACGTCCTGACTTTC. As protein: CAISEKGRGPESGANVLTF.

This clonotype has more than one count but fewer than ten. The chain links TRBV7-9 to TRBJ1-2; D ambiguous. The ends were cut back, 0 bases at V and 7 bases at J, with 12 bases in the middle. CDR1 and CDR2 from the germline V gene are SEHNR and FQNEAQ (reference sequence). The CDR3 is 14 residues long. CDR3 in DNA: TGTGCCAGCAGCTTAGCTGGCTCGTTCCGTGGCTACACCTTC. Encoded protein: CASSLAGSFRGYTF. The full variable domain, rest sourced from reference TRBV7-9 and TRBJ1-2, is DTGVSQNPRHKITKRGQNVTFRCDPISEHNRLYWYRQTLGQGPEFLTYFQNEAQLEKSRLLSDRFSAERPKGSFSTLEIQRTEQGDSAMYLCASSLAGSFRGYTFGSGTRLTVV.

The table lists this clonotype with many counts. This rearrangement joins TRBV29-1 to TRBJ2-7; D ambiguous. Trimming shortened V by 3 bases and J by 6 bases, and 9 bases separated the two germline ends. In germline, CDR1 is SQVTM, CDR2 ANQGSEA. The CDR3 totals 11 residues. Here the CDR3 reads CSVDGLFEQYF. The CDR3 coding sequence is TGCAGCGTTGATGGGCTTTTCGAGCAGTACTTC.

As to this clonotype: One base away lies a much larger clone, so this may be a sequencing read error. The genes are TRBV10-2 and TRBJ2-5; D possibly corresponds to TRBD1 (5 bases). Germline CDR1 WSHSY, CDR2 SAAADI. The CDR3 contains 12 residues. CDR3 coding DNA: TGCGCCAGCAGTCGACAGCAAGAGACCCGGTACTTC. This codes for CASSRQQETRYF.

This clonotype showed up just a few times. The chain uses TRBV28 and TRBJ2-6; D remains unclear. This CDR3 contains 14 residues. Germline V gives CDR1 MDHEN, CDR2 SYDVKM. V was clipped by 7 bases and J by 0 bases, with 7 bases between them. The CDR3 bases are TGTGCCAGCACCGAAACCTCTGGGGCCAACGTCCTGACTTTC. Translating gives CASTETSGANVLTF.

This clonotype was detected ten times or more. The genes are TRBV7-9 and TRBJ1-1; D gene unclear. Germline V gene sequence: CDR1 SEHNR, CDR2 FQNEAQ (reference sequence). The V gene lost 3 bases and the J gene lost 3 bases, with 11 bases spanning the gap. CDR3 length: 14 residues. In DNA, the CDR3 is TGTGCCAGCAGCTTGGCGCTCCGGGACACTGAAGCTTTCTTT. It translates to CASSLALRDTEAFF.

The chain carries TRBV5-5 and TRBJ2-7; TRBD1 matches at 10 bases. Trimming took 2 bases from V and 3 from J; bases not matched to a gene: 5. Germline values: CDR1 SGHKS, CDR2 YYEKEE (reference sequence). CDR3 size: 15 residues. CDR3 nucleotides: TGTGCCAGCAGCTTCAGGGGACAGGGGATCTACGAGCAGTACTTC. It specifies CASSFRGQGIYEQYF.

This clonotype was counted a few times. CDR3 region: CASSRGQSSYNSPLHF. In DNA, the CDR3 is TGTGCCAGCAGCCGAGGCCAAAGCTCCTATAATTCACCCCTCCACTTT. This chain links TRBV5-4 with TRBJ1-6; no definite D call. The CDR3 loop spans 16 amino acids. The germline V and J ends were trimmed by 4 bases and 0 bases, with 11 bases remaining between them. CDR1 and CDR2 from the germline V gene are SGHNT and YYREEE (reference sequence).

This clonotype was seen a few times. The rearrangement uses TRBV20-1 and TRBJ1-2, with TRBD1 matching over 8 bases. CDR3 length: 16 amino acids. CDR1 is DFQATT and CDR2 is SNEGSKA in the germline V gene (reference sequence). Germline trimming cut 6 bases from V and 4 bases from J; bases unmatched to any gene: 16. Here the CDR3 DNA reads TGCAGTGCGAGCGTAACTAAGCCGACAGGGGCCTATGGCTACACCTTC. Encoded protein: CSASVTKPTGAYGYTF.

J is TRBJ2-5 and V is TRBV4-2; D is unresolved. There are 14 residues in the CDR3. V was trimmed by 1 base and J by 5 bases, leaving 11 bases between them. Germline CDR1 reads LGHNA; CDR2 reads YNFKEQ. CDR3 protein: CASSQGTTGETQYF. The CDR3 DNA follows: TGTGCCAGCAGCCAAGGAACGACCGGGGAGACCCAGTACTTC.

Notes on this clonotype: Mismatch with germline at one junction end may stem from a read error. Written as DNA, the CDR3 is TGTGCCAGCAGTGTGGCAAAGGGAGCCGATCAGCCCCAGCATTTT. It codes for CASSVAKGADQPQHF. The chain is built from TRBV24-1 and TRBJ1-5; D remains ambiguous. Germline V CDR1 and CDR2: KGHDR, SFDVKD. This CDR3 contains 15 residues.

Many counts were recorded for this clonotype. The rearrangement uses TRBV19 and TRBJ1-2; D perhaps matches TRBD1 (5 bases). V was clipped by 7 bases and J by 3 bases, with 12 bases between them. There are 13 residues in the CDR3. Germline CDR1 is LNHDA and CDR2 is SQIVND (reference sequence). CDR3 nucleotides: TGTGCCAGTACCTCCGGGACCTACTATGGCTACACCTTC. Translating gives CASTSGTYYGYTF. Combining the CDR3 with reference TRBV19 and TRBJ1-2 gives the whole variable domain DGGITQSPKYLFRKEGQNVTLSCEQNLNHDAMYWYRQDPGQGLRLIYYSQIVNDFQKGDIAEGYSVSREKKESFPLTVTSAQKNPTAFYLCASTSGTYYGYTFGSGTRLTVV.

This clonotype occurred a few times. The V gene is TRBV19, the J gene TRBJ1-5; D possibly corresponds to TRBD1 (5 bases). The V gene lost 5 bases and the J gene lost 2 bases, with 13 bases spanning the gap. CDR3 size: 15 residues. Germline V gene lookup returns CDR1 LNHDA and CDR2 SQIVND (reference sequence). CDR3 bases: TGTGCCAGTAGTGCCTACAGGAACGGCAATCAGCCCCAGCATTTT. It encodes CASSAYRNGNQPQHF.

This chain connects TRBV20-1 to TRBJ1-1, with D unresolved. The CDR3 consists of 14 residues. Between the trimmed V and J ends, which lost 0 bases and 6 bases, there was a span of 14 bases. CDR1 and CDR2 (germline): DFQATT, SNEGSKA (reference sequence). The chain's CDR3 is CSARDPDGLPEAFF. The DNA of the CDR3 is TGCAGTGCTAGAGATCCGGACGGTCTCCCTGAAGCTTTCTTT.

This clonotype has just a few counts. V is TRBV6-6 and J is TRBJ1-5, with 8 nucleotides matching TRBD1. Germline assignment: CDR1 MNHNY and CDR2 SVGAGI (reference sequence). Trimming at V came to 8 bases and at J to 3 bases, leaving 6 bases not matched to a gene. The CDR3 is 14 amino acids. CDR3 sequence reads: CASRPTGDNQPQHF. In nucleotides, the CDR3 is TGTGCCAGCCGCCCGACAGGGGACAATCAGCCCCAGCATTTT.

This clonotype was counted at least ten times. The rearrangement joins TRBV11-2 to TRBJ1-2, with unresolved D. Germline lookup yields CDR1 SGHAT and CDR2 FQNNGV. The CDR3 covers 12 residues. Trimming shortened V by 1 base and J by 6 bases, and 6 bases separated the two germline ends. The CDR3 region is CASSLGQNGYTF. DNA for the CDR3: TGTGCCAGCAGCTTAGGCCAGAATGGCTACACCTTC.

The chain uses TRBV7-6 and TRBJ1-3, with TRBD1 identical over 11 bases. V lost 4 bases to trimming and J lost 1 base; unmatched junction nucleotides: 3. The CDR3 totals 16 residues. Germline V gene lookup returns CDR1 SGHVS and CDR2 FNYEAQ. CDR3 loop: CASSWDRGTSGNTIYF. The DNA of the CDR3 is TGTGCCAGCAGCTGGGACAGGGGGACTTCTGGAAACACCATATATTTT.